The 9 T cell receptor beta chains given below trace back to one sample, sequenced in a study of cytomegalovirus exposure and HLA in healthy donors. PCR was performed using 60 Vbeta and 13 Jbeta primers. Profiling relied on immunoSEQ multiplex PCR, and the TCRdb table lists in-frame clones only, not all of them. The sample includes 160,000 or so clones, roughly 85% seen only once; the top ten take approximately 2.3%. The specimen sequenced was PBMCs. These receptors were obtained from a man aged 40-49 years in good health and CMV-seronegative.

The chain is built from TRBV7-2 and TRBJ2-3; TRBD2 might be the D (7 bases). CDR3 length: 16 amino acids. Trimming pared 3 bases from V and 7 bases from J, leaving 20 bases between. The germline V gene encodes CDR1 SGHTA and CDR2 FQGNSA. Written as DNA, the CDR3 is TGTGCCAGCAGCTTTCGTAGGGGGGGACCCCATAATACGCAGTATTTT. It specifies CASSFRRGGPHNTQYF.

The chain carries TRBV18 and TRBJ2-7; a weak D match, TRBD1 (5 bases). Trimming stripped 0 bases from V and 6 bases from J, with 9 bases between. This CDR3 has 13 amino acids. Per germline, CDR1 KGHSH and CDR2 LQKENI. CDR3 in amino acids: CASSPPSQVEQYF. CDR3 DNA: TGTGCCAGCTCACCACCGTCACAGGTCGAGCAGTACTTC.

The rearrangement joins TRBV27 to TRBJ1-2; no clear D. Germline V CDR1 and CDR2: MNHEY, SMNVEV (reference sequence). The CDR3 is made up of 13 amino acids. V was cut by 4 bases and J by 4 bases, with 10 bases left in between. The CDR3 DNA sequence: TGTGCCAGCAGTTCGCGGGCTGGCTATGGCTACACCTTC. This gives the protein CASSSRAGYGYTF.

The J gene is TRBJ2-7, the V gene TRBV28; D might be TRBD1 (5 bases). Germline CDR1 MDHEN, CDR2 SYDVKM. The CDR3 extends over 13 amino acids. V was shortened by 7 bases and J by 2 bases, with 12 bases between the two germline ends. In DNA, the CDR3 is TGTGCCAGCAAGGGGCATCACGCCTACGAGCAGTACTTC. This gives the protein CASKGHHAYEQYF. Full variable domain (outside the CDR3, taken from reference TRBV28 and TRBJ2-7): DVKVTQSSRYLVKRTGEKVFLECVQDMDHENMFWYRQDPGLGLRLIYFSYDVKMKEKGDIPEGYSVSREKKERFSLILESASTNQTSMYLCASKGHHAYEQYFGPGTRLTVT.

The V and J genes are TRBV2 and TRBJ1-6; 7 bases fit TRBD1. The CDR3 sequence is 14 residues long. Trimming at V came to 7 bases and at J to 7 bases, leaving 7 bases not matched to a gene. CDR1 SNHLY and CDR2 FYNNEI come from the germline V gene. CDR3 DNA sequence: TGTGCCAGCAAACCGGGACAGCCCAATTCACCCCTCCACTTT. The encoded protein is CASKPGQPNSPLHF.

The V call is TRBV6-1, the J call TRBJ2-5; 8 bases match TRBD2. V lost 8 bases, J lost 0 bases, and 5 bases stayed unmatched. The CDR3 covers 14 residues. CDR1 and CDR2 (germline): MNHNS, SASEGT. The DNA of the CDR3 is TGTGCCAGCCGCCGACTAGCGTACCAAGAGACCCAGTACTTC. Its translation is CASRRLAYQETQYF.

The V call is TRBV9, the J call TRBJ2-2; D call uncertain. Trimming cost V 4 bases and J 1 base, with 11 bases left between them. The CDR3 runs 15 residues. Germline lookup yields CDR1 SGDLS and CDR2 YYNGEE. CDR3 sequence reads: CASSLRRKNTGELFF. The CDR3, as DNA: TGTGCCAGCAGCCTTCGGCGGAAGAACACCGGGGAGCTGTTTTTT.

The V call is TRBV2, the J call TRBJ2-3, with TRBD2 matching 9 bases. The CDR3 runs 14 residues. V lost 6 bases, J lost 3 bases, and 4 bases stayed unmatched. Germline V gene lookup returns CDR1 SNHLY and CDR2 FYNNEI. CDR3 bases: TGTGCCAGCAGCGGGACTAGCTCTACAGATACGCAGTATTTT. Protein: CASSGTSSTDTQYF.

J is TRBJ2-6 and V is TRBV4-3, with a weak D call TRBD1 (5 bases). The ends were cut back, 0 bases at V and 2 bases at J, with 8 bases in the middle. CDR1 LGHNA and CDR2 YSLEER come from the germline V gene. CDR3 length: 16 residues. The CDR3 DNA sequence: TGCGCCAGCAGCCAAGAGGGGCAGGCTGGGGCCAACGTCCTGACTTTC. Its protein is CASSQEGQAGANVLTF.